The source of this T cell receptor (beta chain) is a study of blood T cell repertoires in COVID-19. For the study at large: The samples span acute and convalescent COVID-19 from the United States, Italy and Spain. PBMCs, B-cell-depleted T cells, or T cells provided the cDNA or gDNA that made up the material.

This CDR3 is 15 amino acids long. Germline V lookup: CDR1 MNHEY, CDR2 SMNVEV (reference sequence). The V end lost 5 bases, the J end lost 9 bases, and 17 bases lay between the germline ends. In the original workflow: The assay estimated nucleated cells by amplifying reference gene primers. TCRdb's table, derived via immunoSEQ multiplex PCR, lists solely in-frame clones and lacks some. V, J and clone size are those of that table, while D and trimming were read from the DNA. The table has over 110,000 clones, approximately 91% seen once. The specimen sequenced was peripheral blood. The clonotype was recovered from a man between 65 and 79 years old with acute or convalescent COVID-19. The J gene is TRBJ1-6, the V gene TRBV27; possible D gene TRBD1, 5 bases. The CDR3 is CASSLESSGGSPLHF. CDR3 in DNA: TGTGCCAGCAGTCTTGAGAGCTCCGGGGGTTCACCCCTCCACTTT.